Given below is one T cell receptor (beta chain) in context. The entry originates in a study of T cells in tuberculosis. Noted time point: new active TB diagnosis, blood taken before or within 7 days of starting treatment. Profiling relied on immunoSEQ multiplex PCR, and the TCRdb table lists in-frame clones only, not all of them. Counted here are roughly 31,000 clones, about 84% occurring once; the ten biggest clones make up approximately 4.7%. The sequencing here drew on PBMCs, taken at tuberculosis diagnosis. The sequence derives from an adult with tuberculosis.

The CDR3 loop is CASSPGADTQYF. DNA for the CDR3: TGTGCCAGCAGCCCGGGGGCAGATACGCAGTATTTT. The chain carries TRBV5-4 and TRBJ2-3; D may be TRBD2 (6 bases). This CDR3 is built from 12 residues. V was clipped by 4 bases and J by 4 bases, with 7 bases between them. Germline V gene data show CDR1 as SGHNT and CDR2 as YYREEE (reference sequence).